These 15 T cell receptor beta chains were sequenced from one sample in a study of blood T cell repertoires in COVID-19 (dated by TCRdb to 2018 to 2021). Library prep was done by the immunoSEQ multiplex PCR assay. TCRdb's version of the immuneACCESS table is confined to in-frame rearrangements and falls short of the full clone set. An unresolved V gene accounts for under half of the shortfall where checked; the remainder is of unknown origin. This sample gives about 200,000 clones in total; 80% to 90% of them show up just once. Of the sample, about 10% falls within the top ten clones. The sequenced sample consisted of PBMCs or T cells enriched from blood (not recorded which). The receptor source for this set is a middle-aged man who had recovered from COVID-19.

The rearrangement uses TRBV10-3 and TRBJ1-1; no firm D call. The V end lost 6 bases, the J end lost 1 base, and 6 bases lay between the germline ends. The CDR3 runs 12 residues. Per the germline V gene, CDR1 is ENHRY and CDR2 is SYGVKD. The CDR3 loop is CAIRRGNTEAFF. DNA of the CDR3: TGTGCCATCAGGCGGGGGAACACTGAAGCTTTCTTT.

The chain has TRBV18 and TRBJ1-1, with a tentative D call TRBD1 (5 bases). The CDR3 extends over 13 amino acids. Germline lookup yields CDR1 KGHSH and CDR2 LQKENI. V was trimmed by 10 bases and J by 1 base, leaving 13 bases between them. The CDR3 nucleotides are TGTGCCACCACATCACAGGCGAACACTGAAGCTTTCTTT. This gives the protein CATTSQANTEAFF.

The DNA for the CDR3 is TGTGCCAGCAGTGAATTCAAAGGAAGTACAGTAAATGAGCAGTTCTTC. Protein product: CASSEFKGSTVNEQFF. The gene calls are TRBV6-4 and TRBJ2-1; D not certain. The V end was cut by 3 bases, the J end by 7 bases, with 19 bases between. The length of the CDR3 is 16 residues. Per the germline V gene, CDR1 is MRHNA and CDR2 is SNTAGT.

The rearrangement joins TRBV29-1 to TRBJ2-7; the D gene is possibly TRBD2 (6 bases). The CDR3 contains 14 residues. CDR1 and CDR2 from the germline V gene are SQVTM and ANQGSEA. V lost 1 base and J lost 3, with 13 bases in between. CDR3 DNA: TGCAGCGTTGAAGGGGGGGAAACGATCTACGAGCAGTACTTC. It codes for CSVEGGETIYEQYF.

The chain uses TRBV18 and TRBJ2-1; 7 bases are a match to TRBD1. V lost 4 bases, J lost 0 bases, and 6 bases stayed unmatched. The CDR3 is 16 residues long. The germline CDR1 and CDR2 sequences are KGHSH and LQKENI. DNA for the CDR3: TGTGCCAGCTCACTACAGGGGTCGAGCTCCTACAATGAGCAGTTCTTC. Translated: CASSLQGSSSYNEQFF.

The genes are TRBV7-9 and TRBJ2-5, with TRBD2 identical over 7 bases. With V trimmed by 1 base and J by 2 bases, 4 bases remained unmatched. Germline V gives CDR1 SEHNR, CDR2 FQNEAQ (reference sequence). CDR3 length: 15 amino acids. The CDR3 region is CASSLVLGGQETQYF. In DNA form, the CDR3 reads TGTGCCAGCAGCTTAGTCCTGGGAGGGCAAGAGACCCAGTACTTC.

The chain recombines TRBV11-2 with TRBJ1-2, with 8 bases aligning to TRBD1. Germline CDR1 SGHAT, CDR2 FQNNGV. This CDR3 has 15 amino acids. V shed 5 bases, J shed 8 bases, and the junction held 13 bases outside the gene matches. The chain's CDR3 is CASSLTGQGLGGYTF. The DNA of the CDR3 is TGTGCCAGCAGCCTAACAGGACAGGGTTTAGGGGGCTACACCTTC.

This chain uses TRBV19 with TRBJ1-2, with 10 positions matching TRBD1. The length of the CDR3 is 14 residues. CDR1 LNHDA and CDR2 SQIVND come from the germline V gene (reference sequence). The junction had 10 bases not matched to a gene; V was cut back by 8 bases and J by 7 bases. CDR3 sequence reads: CASGRQGARVGYTF. CDR3 DNA: TGTGCCAGTGGGAGACAGGGGGCGCGGGTTGGCTACACCTTC.

The table lists this clone with a few counts. The junction departs from germline at one end; a sequencing error may be responsible. The V gene is TRBV7-2, the J gene TRBJ1-5; no definite D call. The CDR3 has 15 residues. The germline gives CDR1 SGHTA, CDR2 FQGNSA. The CDR3: CASSLLGRPNQPQHF. CDR3 nucleotide sequence: TGTGCCAGCAGCTTACTGGGCAGGCCCAATCAACCCCAGCATTTT.

This clone showed up just a few times. This sequence joins TRBV6-2 or TRBV6-3 and TRBJ2-7; D may be TRBD1 (5 bases). The CDR3 runs to 18 residues. The germline gives CDR1 MNHEY, CDR2 SVGEGT. Trimming pared 6 bases from V and 2 bases from J, leaving 26 bases between. The CDR3, as DNA: TGTGCCAGCAGCTCGCCCCTCCTGAGGCGACAGACCACCTACGAGCAGTACTTC. This gives the protein CASSSPLLRRQTTYEQYF.

The genes are TRBV4-2 and TRBJ2-7; 8 nucleotides line up with TRBD1. CDR3 length equals 14 residues. The germline V gene has CDR1 LGHNA and CDR2 YNFKEQ. Unmatched junction bases numbered 6, after V lost 1 base and J lost 7 bases. CDR3 region: CASSQVAGGVEQYF. In DNA, the CDR3 is TGTGCCAGCAGCCAAGTCGCAGGGGGCGTAGAGCAGTACTTC.

The V and J genes are TRBV3-1 (or the pseudogene TRBV3-2) and TRBJ1-2; 9 bases map to TRBD1. This CDR3 is built from 18 residues. V was pared by 4 bases and J by 0 bases, with 12 bases of the junction left unmatched. The germline CDR1 and CDR2 sequences are LGHDT and YNNKEL (reference sequence). CDR3 residues: CASSPMDRGWGTNYGYTF. The CDR3 DNA is TGTGCCAGCAGCCCTATGGACAGGGGTTGGGGTACTAACTATGGCTACACCTTC.

The V call is TRBV11-2, the J call TRBJ1-1; D is uncertain. The CDR3 has 14 residues. In germline, CDR1 is SGHAT, CDR2 FQNNGV. V shed 1 base and J shed 1 base, with 7 bases lying between them. This CDR3 reads CASSLVTTNTEAFF. Here the CDR3 DNA reads TGTGCCAGCAGCTTAGTGACTACGAACACTGAAGCTTTCTTT.

In this sample, this clone turned up a few times. This chain uses TRBV6-5 with TRBJ2-1; possibly TRBD1 for D (6 bases). Germline assignment: CDR1 MNHEY and CDR2 SVGAGI. V was shortened by 5 bases and J by 5 bases, with 13 bases between the two germline ends. There are 14 residues in the CDR3. The CDR3 is CASSLSGENNEQFF. As DNA, the CDR3 is TGTGCCAGCAGTCTTTCAGGGGAAAACAATGAGCAGTTCTTC.

V and J are TRBV20-1 and TRBJ1-1; D is possibly TRBD1 (5 bases). The CDR3 consists of 10 residues. Germline CDR1 and CDR2: DFQATT and SNEGSKA (reference sequence). V lost 3 bases and J lost 10, with 9 bases in between. CDR3 loop: CSASQGGAFF. Here the CDR3 DNA reads TGCAGTGCTAGCCAGGGAGGAGCTTTCTTT.